The text below deals with one TCR beta chain. Its cognate antigen is unknown. These data belong to a study of T cell repertoires in cytomegalovirus infection. Across the study: Well-studied HLA-B-restricted CMV epitopes were used in the study alongside recently identified HLA-C-restricted ones. The public TCR beta signatures pointed to both CMV infection and matching HLA type.

One entry per CDR3 protein results from TCRdb running MiXCR on the reads. The sample holds approximately 280,000 distinct CDR3 sequences; 22% are singletons and the top ten take approximately 19%. Per germline, CDR1 MNHEY and CDR2 SMNVEV (reference sequence). V dropped 5 bases and J dropped 10; count of bases not matched to a gene: 12. This CDR3 comprises 16 residues. This rearrangement joins TRBV27 to TRBJ2-1; 12 positions agree with TRBD2. This clonotype was sampled from a human donor in good health (CMV status not recorded). Some clones in this sample may be carry-over from other donors' samples. The input for sequencing was cultured PBMCs, taken from culture after CMV antigen stimulation. This CDR3 is CASSQGASGRAKEQFF. The CDR3 coding sequence is TGTGCCAGCAGTCAGGGGGCTAGCGGGAGGGCAAAGGAGCAGTTCTTC.